Sequencing of this T cell receptor beta chain was carried out in a study of cytomegalovirus exposure and HLA in healthy donors. Study outcomes and limitations: Most TCR sequences were uncommon, yet certain public TCRs appeared in many donors.

About this clone: The antigen is undetermined.

The CDR3 totals 13 residues. Germline-derived CDR1 and CDR2 are GTSNPN and SVGIG (reference sequence). Trimming stripped 0 bases from V and 4 bases from J, with 9 bases between. The protocol was immunoSEQ multiplex PCR, while the TCRdb copy is restricted to in-frame clones and leaves out a portion. The sample holds roughly 200,000 clones, about 81% seen once. The sample was PBMCs. The J gene is TRBJ2-5, the V gene TRBV30, with D possibly matching TRBD1 (7 bases). This receptor was taken from a woman aged 30 to 39 in good health and CMV-seronegative. DNA for the CDR3: TGTGCCTGGAGTGTCCAGGGGGGAGAGACCCAGTACTTC. Protein product: CAWSVQGGETQYF.